These 10 T cell receptor beta chains were sequenced from one sample in a study of blood T cells in healthy people across ages. Together with a sample-barcoded 5' primer, a J-beta primer mix was included in a second PCR lasting about 7 to 12 cycles. TCRdb fed the 5' RACE reads into MiXCR, producing one record per CDR3 protein. In the table there are some 760,000 distinct CDR3 sequences, 20% to 25% of which are singletons. The same sample was also studied in work on T cells of mothers and their children.

The sample consisted of blood. The origin of the receptors is a boy younger than 18 in good health.

A few counts support this clonotype. The chain joins TRBV7-2 to TRBJ2-2; D is uncertain. Per germline, CDR1 SGHTA and CDR2 FQGNSA. Trimming shortened V by 5 bases and J by 6 bases, and 13 bases separated the two germline ends. There are 14 residues in the CDR3. In nucleotides, the CDR3 is TGTGCCAGCAGCCCAGATGGGGTGCCCGGGGAGCTGTTTTTT. It specifies CASSPDGVPGELFF.

The rearrangement links TRBV7-9 to TRBJ2-1; 9 bases map to TRBD2. The CDR3 is made up of 16 amino acids. Looked up from germline, CDR1 is SEHNR and CDR2 is FQNEAQ (reference sequence). The ends lost 1 base at V and 6 bases at J; junction bases unmatched: 7. Here the CDR3 DNA reads TGTGCCAGCAGCTTAGATGGCGGGGGGGCCCTCAATGAGCAGTTCTTC. The encoded protein is CASSLDGGGALNEQFF. Based on the CDR3 plus reference TRBV7-9 and TRBJ2-1, the full variable domain is DTGVSQNPRHKITKRGQNVTFRCDPISEHNRLYWYRQTLGQGPEFLTYFQNEAQLEKSRLLSDRFSAERPKGSFSTLEIQRTEQGDSAMYLCASSLDGGGALNEQFFGPGTRLTVL.

The genes are TRBV4-2 and TRBJ2-7; D is uncertain. The assigned J gene may be wrong: the sequence end matches TRBJ2-1 better. This CDR3 region has 15 residues. Germline CDR1 reads LGHNA; CDR2 reads YNFKEQ. DNA for the CDR3: TGTGCCAGCAGCCAAGAGGCGCAGAGCAGGTTTGAGCAGTTCTTC. This codes for CASSQEAQSRFEQFF.

The chain combines TRBV12-3 or TRBV12-4 with TRBJ2-3; D possibly corresponds to TRBD2 (7 bases). This CDR3 is built from 14 residues. V shed 3 bases and J shed 4 bases, with 11 bases lying between them. The CDR3 here is CASSFGEGADTQYF. The CDR3 DNA follows: TGTGCCAGCAGTTTTGGGGAGGGGGCAGATACGCAGTATTTT.

In this sample, this clonotype turned up many times. The chain is built from TRBV29-1 and TRBJ2-5; D is possibly TRBD2 (6 bases). This CDR3 region has 10 residues. Germline CDR1 SQVTM, CDR2 ANQGSEA. V lost 7 bases, J lost 5 bases, and 8 bases lay in between. CDR3 amino acids: CSAGRETQYF. The CDR3 DNA is TGCAGCGCAGGGAGGGAGACCCAGTACTTC.

The rearrangement links TRBV4-1 to TRBJ1-4; D is ambiguous. The CDR3 sequence is 16 residues long. V was shortened by 0 bases and J by 1 base, with 9 bases between the two germline ends. CDR1 and CDR2 (germline): MGHRA, YSYEKL. The CDR3 DNA reads TGCGCCAGCAGCCAAGATCCTCCCCAAACTAATGAAAAACTGTTTTTT. This encodes CASSQDPPQTNEKLFF.

This clonotype was counted only a few times. The chain is built from TRBV27 and TRBJ2-3; no firm D call. Trimming took 4 bases from V and 4 from J, leaving 12 bases between them. The CDR3 spans 14 residues. Per the germline V gene, CDR1 is MNHEY and CDR2 is SMNVEV (reference sequence). CDR3 in DNA: TGTGCCAGCAGTTCGTTTGGGTTGGCAGATACGCAGTATTTT. Encoded protein: CASSSFGLADTQYF.

This clonotype was seen at least ten times. This chain uses TRBV14 with TRBJ1-2; possible D gene TRBD1, 6 bases. Between the trimmed V and J ends, which lost 4 bases and 4 bases, there was a span of 10 bases. The germline V gene has CDR1 SGHDN and CDR2 FVKESK. This CDR3 region has 13 residues. CDR3 bases: TGTGCCAGCAGCCCTACAGGGATCTATGGCTACACCTTC. This translates into CASSPTGIYGYTF.

The genes are TRBV2 and TRBJ2-4; maybe TRBD1 (7 bases). Trimming left V 2 bases short and J 2 bases short, with 10 bases between. The CDR3 runs to 15 residues. Per germline, CDR1 SNHLY and CDR2 FYNNEI. CDR3 sequence (DNA): TGTGCCAGCAGTGAACAGGGGGGTTCCAAAAACATTCAGTACTTC. Residues: CASSEQGGSKNIQYF.

This clonotype appeared a few times. The J gene is TRBJ2-4, the V gene TRBV14, with D perhaps TRBD2 (6 bases). The ends were cut back, 0 bases at V and 0 bases at J, with 21 bases in the middle. Germline V gene data show CDR1 as SGHDN and CDR2 as FVKESK. CDR3 length: 20 amino acids. The CDR3 bases are TGTGCCAGCAGCCAAGAAGAGGCCGATACTAGCTGGCTAGCCAAAAACATTCAGTACTTC. It yields the protein CASSQEEADTSWLAKNIQYF.